A selection of T cell receptor beta chains follows, all from one sample in a study of vaccination effects on CD4 cells after COVID-19. The table came from immunoSEQ multiplex PCR; TCRdb's copy has only in-frame clones and leaves some out. The table records 35,000 to 45,000 clones, less than 70% of them present only once. These receptors' targets are unknown. Material: CD4+ T cells from PBMCs cultured with HCoV-OC43 spike peptides, obtained before COVID-19 vaccination. Receptor source: a human donor who received a COVID-19 vaccine. Each CDR3 is given with its conserved first and last residue. D genes are given only for firm matches. Size is stated for part of the rows, as once, few or many counts, or as a class when the clone is expanded.

V: TRBV10-3
size: NA
J: TRBJ2-6
D: NA
DNA: TGTGCCATCAGTGAGGCCTCTGGGGCCAACGTCCTGACTTTC
CDR3: CAISEASGANVLTF

V: TRBV19
size: NA
J: TRBJ1-5
D: TRBD1
DNA: TGTGCCAGTAAATCACAGGGGTTTTGGAATCAGCCCCAGCATTTT
CDR3: CASKSQGFWNQPQHF

V: TRBV6-6
size: NA
J: TRBJ2-2
D: NA
DNA: TGTGCCAGCAGCCAACAGGGTCACACCGGGGAGCTGTTTTTT
CDR3: CASSQQGHTGELFF

V: TRBV5-1
size: NA
J: TRBJ2-1
D: NA
DNA: TGCGCCAGCAGCTTTGGACAGTCCTACAATGAGCAGTTCTTC
CDR3: CASSFGQSYNEQFF

V: TRBV4-1
size: NA
J: TRBJ2-5
D: TRBD2
DNA: TGCGCCAGCAGCCAAGATGCGGCTAGCGGGAGGGGGACCCAGTACTTC
CDR3: CASSQDAASGRGTQYF

V: TRBV19
size: NA
J: TRBJ1-5
D: NA
DNA: TGTGCCAGTAGTGTGAGCCCTTCTCGAGGCAATCAGCCCCAGCATTTT
CDR3: CASSVSPSRGNQPQHF

V: TRBV2
size: NA
J: TRBJ2-2
D: NA
DNA: TGTGCCAGCAGTGAAGACATTCTAGGGGAGCTGTTTTTT
CDR3: CASSEDILGELFF

V: TRBV27
size: few
J: TRBJ1-5
D: NA
DNA: TGTGCCAGCAGCCTCACAGGGCGCAATCAGCCCCAGCATTTT
CDR3: CASSLTGRNQPQHF

V: TRBV3-1/TRBV3-2
size: few
J: TRBJ1-4
D: NA
DNA: TGTGCCAGCAGCCAAGACGCAGGGATGGGTGAAAAACTGTTTTTT
CDR3: CASSQDAGMGEKLFF

V: TRBV24-1
size: once
J: TRBJ2-1
D: TRBD2
DNA: TGTGCCACCAGTGACCCTAGTAGGGGACTAGCGGGAGGGCCGGGTGAGCAGTTCTTC
CDR3: CATSDPSRGLAGGPGEQFF

V: TRBV10-2
size: NA
J: TRBJ2-7
D: NA
DNA: TGCGCCAGCATGGAAAGGGCAGGGGAAAAGCAGTACTTC
CDR3: CASMERAGEKQYF

V: TRBV3-1/TRBV3-2
size: NA
J: TRBJ1-1
D: TRBD1
DNA: TGTGCCAGCAGCCACCTTAGAGGGACAGTGAACACTGAAGCTTTCTTT
CDR3: CASSHLRGTVNTEAFF

V: TRBV18
size: NA
J: TRBJ1-4
D: TRBD1
DNA: TGTGCCAGCTCCCTCGGCTGGGACAGAACAACTAATGAAAAACTGTTTTTT
CDR3: CASSLGWDRTTNEKLFF

V: TRBV2
size: few
J: TRBJ2-2
D: TRBD2
DNA: TGTGCCAGCAACGGGAGGGCCACCACCGGGGAGCTGTTTTTT
CDR3: CASNGRATTGELFF

V: TRBV6-5
size: few
J: TRBJ2-7
D: NA
DNA: TGTGCCAGCAGTCGTTTTGGCGGGGATACCTACGAGCAGTACTTC
CDR3: CASSRFGGDTYEQYF

V: TRBV30
size: few
J: TRBJ1-6
D: NA
DNA: TGTGCCTGGAGGGACGTTAATTCACCCCTCCACTTT
CDR3: CAWRDVNSPLHF

V: TRBV6-5
size: NA
J: TRBJ2-1
D: NA
DNA: TGTGCCAGCAGGGGGGGAATGGGCAATGAGCAGTTCTTC
CDR3: CASRGGMGNEQFF

V: TRBV6-1
size: NA
J: TRBJ2-7
D: NA
DNA: TGTGCCAGCAGGGCGGACGTAAGCTCCTACGAGCAGTACTTC
CDR3: CASRADVSSYEQYF

V: TRBV3-1/TRBV3-2
size: NA
J: TRBJ1-2
D: TRBD1
DNA: TGTGCCAGCAGCCAAAGGGACAGAGGCTACACCTTC
CDR3: CASSQRDRGYTF

V: TRBV5-1
size: NA
J: TRBJ2-6
D: NA
DNA: TGCGCCAGCAGCTCTGCAGCTTACAGCTCTGGGGCCAACGTCCTGACTTTC
CDR3: CASSSAAYSSGANVLTF

V: TRBV11-2
size: NA
J: TRBJ2-3
D: TRBD1
DNA: TGTGCCAGCAGCCACCGGGACAGGGGGAGCACAGATACGCAGTATTTT
CDR3: CASSHRDRGSTDTQYF

V: TRBV12-2
size: NA
J: TRBJ2-3
D: NA
DNA: TGTGCAAGTCGCCCAGAGGGGACTAGCGGGGACCATGGCACAGATACGCAGTATTTT
CDR3: CASRPEGTSGDHGTDTQYF

V: TRBV24-1
size: NA
J: TRBJ2-1
D: TRBD1
DNA: TGTGCCACCAGTGATTCGGGACAGGGGACCTACAATGAGCAGTTCTTC
CDR3: CATSDSGQGTYNEQFF

V: TRBV11-3
size: few
J: TRBJ2-1
D: NA
DNA: TGTGCCAGCAGCTTTAGCGCTAGCTCCTACAATGAGCAGTTCTTC
CDR3: CASSFSASSYNEQFF

V: TRBV5-5
size: NA
J: TRBJ1-1
D: TRBD1
DNA: TGTGCCAGCAGCTTTGACAGGGGGCGTGAAGCTTTCTTT
CDR3: CASSFDRGREAFF

V: TRBV6-4
size: NA
J: TRBJ2-3
D: TRBD1
DNA: TGTGCCAGCAGTGGGGACAGGGGGGACACAGATACGCAGTATTTT
CDR3: CASSGDRGDTDTQYF

V: TRBV20-1
size: NA
J: TRBJ2-7
D: NA
DNA: TGCAGTGCTAGTAGGGCGGGCTCCTACGAGCAGTACTTC
CDR3: CSASRAGSYEQYF

V: TRBV5-5
size: NA
J: TRBJ1-2
D: NA
DNA: TGTGCCAGCAGCACGGACGGTAACTATGGCTACACCTTC
CDR3: CASSTDGNYGYTF

V: TRBV19
size: NA
J: TRBJ1-4
D: NA
DNA: TGTGCCAGTATGGTACGTCGCGGGGCTAATGAAAAACTGTTTTTT
CDR3: CASMVRRGANEKLFF

V: TRBV3-1/TRBV3-2
size: NA
J: TRBJ2-1
D: TRBD2
DNA: TGTGCCAGCAGCCAAGATCCCGGACTAGCGGGAAAAAGGCCGTTCTTC
CDR3: CASSQDPGLAGKRPFF

V: TRBV5-4
size: NA
J: TRBJ1-4
D: NA
DNA: TGTGCCAGCAGCTTGGGGGGATCAGGGTCAACTAATGAAAAACTGTTTTTT
CDR3: CASSLGGSGSTNEKLFF

V: TRBV4-1
size: NA
J: TRBJ1-4
D: NA
DNA: TGCGCCAGCAGCCAAGGGCCGGGAGACCATGAAAAACTGTTTTTT
CDR3: CASSQGPGDHEKLFF

V: TRBV7-6
size: NA
J: TRBJ2-1
D: TRBD2
DNA: TGTGCCAGCAGCTTAGGGGAACTAGCGCAAATTTACAATGAGCAGTTCTTC
CDR3: CASSLGELAQIYNEQFF

V: TRBV18
size: NA
J: TRBJ2-2
D: TRBD1
DNA: TGTGCCAGCCCGCCGGGACAGGGGAACACCGGGGAGCTGTTTTTT
CDR3: CASPPGQGNTGELFF

V: TRBV21-1
size: NA
J: TRBJ1-2
D: NA
DNA: TGTGCCAGCAGCAAGGTCGTACGGAAGCGAGATAACTATGGCTACACCTTC
CDR3: CASSKVVRKRDNYGYTF

V: TRBV6-6
size: NA
J: TRBJ2-1
D: NA
DNA: TGTGCCAGCAGCAAAGAAGGGGGTCTCTCCTACAATGAGCAGTTCTTC
CDR3: CASSKEGGLSYNEQFF

V: TRBV5-1
size: NA
J: TRBJ2-3
D: NA
DNA: TGCGCCAGCAGCCCCGGACAGTTAGCAGATACGCAGTATTTT
CDR3: CASSPGQLADTQYF

V: TRBV18
size: NA
J: TRBJ2-7
D: NA
DNA: TGTGCCAGCACGGGGGCCTACTACGAGCAGTACTTC
CDR3: CASTGAYYEQYF

V: TRBV6-5
size: NA
J: TRBJ1-4
D: NA
DNA: TGTGCCAGCAGGCAGCCCCCTGGAGAAAAACTGTTTTTT
CDR3: CASRQPPGEKLFF

V: TRBV7-2
size: NA
J: TRBJ2-7
D: TRBD2
DNA: TGTGCCAGCAGGCGTGGGGCGGGAGGGTACGAGCAGTACTTC
CDR3: CASRRGAGGYEQYF

V: TRBV9
size: NA
J: TRBJ1-6
D: NA
DNA: TGTGCCAGCAGCGTCAATACCCTCACCCGGGCCAATTCACCCCTCCACTTT
CDR3: CASSVNTLTRANSPLHF

V: TRBV19
size: once
J: TRBJ2-1
D: TRBD1
DNA: TGTGCCAGCCAGGGACAGGGAACCTACAATGAGCAGTTCTTC
CDR3: CASQGQGTYNEQFF

V: TRBV7-8
size: NA
J: TRBJ2-2
D: NA
DNA: TGTGCCAGCAGCTTTTACGGCGGGACTACCGGGGAGCTGTTTTTT
CDR3: CASSFYGGTTGELFF

V: TRBV5-1
size: NA
J: TRBJ2-7
D: TRBD1
DNA: TGCGCCAGCAGCAGAGAGACAGGGTCAATGAGGGAGCAGTACTTC
CDR3: CASSRETGSMREQYF

V: TRBV30
size: few
J: TRBJ1-5
D: TRBD1
DNA: TGTGCCTGGAGTGTGGACAGGGTCAATCAGCCCCAGCATTTT
CDR3: CAWSVDRVNQPQHF

V: TRBV12-5
size: NA
J: TRBJ2-3
D: NA
DNA: TGTGCTAGTGGTTTGTTAGGGATTGATACGCAGTATTTT
CDR3: CASGLLGIDTQYF

V: TRBV6-5
size: NA
J: TRBJ1-1
D: NA
DNA: TGTGCCAGCAGTTCCCATATGAACACTGAAGCTTTCTTT
CDR3: CASSSHMNTEAFF

V: TRBV10-1
size: NA
J: TRBJ1-1
D: NA
DNA: TGCGCCAGCAGTGAGTCTTCGAGCACTGAAGCTTTCTTT
CDR3: CASSESSSTEAFF

V: TRBV7-9
size: few
J: TRBJ2-6
D: NA
DNA: TGTGCCAGCAGCTTTTGGCAATCTGGGGCCAACGTCCTGACTTTC
CDR3: CASSFWQSGANVLTF

V: TRBV10-1
size: NA
J: TRBJ2-3
D: NA
DNA: TGCGCCAGCAGTGAATCGGGGGTTGGCACAGATACGCAGTATTTT
CDR3: CASSESGVGTDTQYF

V: TRBV5-1
size: NA
J: TRBJ2-7
D: TRBD1
DNA: TGCGCCAGCAGCTACGGGACAGGGATCTACGAGCAGTACTTC
CDR3: CASSYGTGIYEQYF

V: TRBV7-8
size: NA
J: TRBJ1-2
D: NA
DNA: TGTGCCAGCAGCCCGACCTCGGGGCGCTACTTAGGCTACACCTTC
CDR3: CASSPTSGRYLGYTF

V: TRBV7-9
size: few
J: TRBJ1-2
D: TRBD1
DNA: TGTGCCAGCAGCCCCGGGACAGACTACTATGGCTACACCTTC
CDR3: CASSPGTDYYGYTF

V: TRBV6-1
size: NA
J: TRBJ1-2
D: NA
DNA: TGTGCCAGCAGTGAAAGAGGGACCTATGGCTACACCTTC
CDR3: CASSERGTYGYTF

V: TRBV3-1/TRBV3-2
size: NA
J: TRBJ2-3
D: NA
DNA: TGTGCCAGCAGCCAAGTGGCCCTGCCGGCCACAGATACGCAGTATTTT
CDR3: CASSQVALPATDTQYF

V: TRBV7-9
size: NA
J: TRBJ2-7
D: NA
DNA: TGTGCCAGCAGCTTAGCGGGAGTGGACTACGAGCAGTACTTC
CDR3: CASSLAGVDYEQYF

V: TRBV11-2
size: NA
J: TRBJ2-1
D: TRBD2
DNA: TGTGCCAGCAGCTTAGCCCTACCAGGGACTAGCGAATACAATGAGCAGTTCTTC
CDR3: CASSLALPGTSEYNEQFF

V: TRBV5-4
size: once
J: TRBJ2-3
D: NA
DNA: TGTGCCAGCAGCCGTTTACCAAGGGAGAGCACAGATACGCAGTATTTT
CDR3: CASSRLPRESTDTQYF